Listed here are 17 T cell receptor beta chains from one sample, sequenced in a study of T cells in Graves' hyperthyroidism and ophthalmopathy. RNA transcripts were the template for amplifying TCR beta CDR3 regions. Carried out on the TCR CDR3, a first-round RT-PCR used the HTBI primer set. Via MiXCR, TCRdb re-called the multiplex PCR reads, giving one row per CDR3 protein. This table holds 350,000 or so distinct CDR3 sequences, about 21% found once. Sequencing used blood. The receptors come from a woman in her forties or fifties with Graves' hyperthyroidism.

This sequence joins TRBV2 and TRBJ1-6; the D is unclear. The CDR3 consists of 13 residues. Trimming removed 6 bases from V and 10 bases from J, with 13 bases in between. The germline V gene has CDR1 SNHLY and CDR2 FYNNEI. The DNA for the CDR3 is TGTGCCAGCAGCCTGAATGCACAATCACCCCTCCACTTT. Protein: CASSLNAQSPLHF.

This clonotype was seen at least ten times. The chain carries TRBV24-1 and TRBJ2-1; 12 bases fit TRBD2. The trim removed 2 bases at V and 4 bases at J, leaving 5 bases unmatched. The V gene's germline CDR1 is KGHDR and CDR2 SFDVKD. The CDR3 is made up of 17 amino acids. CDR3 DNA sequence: TGTGCCACCAGTGATTCCTGGACTAGCGGGAAATACAATGAGCAGTTCTTC. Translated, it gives CATSDSWTSGKYNEQFF.

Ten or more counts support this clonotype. CDR3 protein: CASSLYRGQGSSYNSPLHF. The CDR3 DNA reads as TGTGCCAGCAGTTTATATCGAGGACAGGGGAGCTCCTATAATTCACCCCTCCACTTT. The J gene is TRBJ1-6, the V gene TRBV27, with 9 bases aligning to TRBD1. Germline loops: CDR1 MNHEY, CDR2 SMNVEV (reference sequence). Trimming at V came to 1 base and at J to 0 bases, leaving 7 bases not matched to a gene. CDR3 length: 19 residues.

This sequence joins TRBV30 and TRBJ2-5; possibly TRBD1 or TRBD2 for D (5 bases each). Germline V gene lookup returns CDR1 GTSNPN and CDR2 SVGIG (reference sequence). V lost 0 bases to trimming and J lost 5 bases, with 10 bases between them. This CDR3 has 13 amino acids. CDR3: CAWSVPGTETQYF. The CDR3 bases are TGTGCCTGGAGTGTACCAGGGACGGAGACCCAGTACTTC.

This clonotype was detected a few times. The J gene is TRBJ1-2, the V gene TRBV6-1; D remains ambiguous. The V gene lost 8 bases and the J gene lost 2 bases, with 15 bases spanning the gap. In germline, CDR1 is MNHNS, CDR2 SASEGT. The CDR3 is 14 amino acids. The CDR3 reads CASSGPPVNYGYTF. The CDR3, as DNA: TGTGCCAGCTCCGGCCCCCCAGTGAACTATGGCTACACCTTC.

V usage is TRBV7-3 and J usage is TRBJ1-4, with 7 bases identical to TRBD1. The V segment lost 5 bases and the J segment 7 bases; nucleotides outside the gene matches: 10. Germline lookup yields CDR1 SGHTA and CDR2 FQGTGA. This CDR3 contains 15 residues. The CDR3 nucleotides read TGTGCCAGCAGCCTGACCGGGACAGAGTTTGAAAAACTGTTTTTT. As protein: CASSLTGTEFEKLFF. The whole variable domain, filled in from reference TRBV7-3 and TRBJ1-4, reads GAGVSQTPSNKVTEKGKYVELRCDPISGHTALYWYRQSLGQGPEFLIYFQGTGAADDSGLPNDRFFAVRPEGSVSTLKIQRTERGDSAVYLCASSLTGTEFEKLFFGSGTQLSVL.

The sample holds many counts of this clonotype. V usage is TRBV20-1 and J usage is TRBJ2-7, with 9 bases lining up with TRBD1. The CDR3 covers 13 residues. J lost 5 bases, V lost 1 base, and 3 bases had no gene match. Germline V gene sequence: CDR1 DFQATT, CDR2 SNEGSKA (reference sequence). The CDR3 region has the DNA TGCAGTGCTAGAGGGGACAGGGTTCACGAGCAGTACTTC. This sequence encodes CSARGDRVHEQYF.

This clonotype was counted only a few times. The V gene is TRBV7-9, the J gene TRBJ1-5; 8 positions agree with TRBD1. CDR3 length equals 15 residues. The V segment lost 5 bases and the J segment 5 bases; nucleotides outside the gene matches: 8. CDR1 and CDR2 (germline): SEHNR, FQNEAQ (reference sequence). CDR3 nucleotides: TGTGCCAGCAGCGCATGGACAGGGACGCATCAGCCCCAGCATTTT. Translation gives CASSAWTGTHQPQHF. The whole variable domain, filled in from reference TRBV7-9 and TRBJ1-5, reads DTGVSQNPRHKITKRGQNVTFRCDPISEHNRLYWYRQTLGQGPEFLTYFQNEAQLEKSRLLSDRFSAERPKGSFSTLEIQRTEQGDSAMYLCASSAWTGTHQPQHFGDGTRLSIL.

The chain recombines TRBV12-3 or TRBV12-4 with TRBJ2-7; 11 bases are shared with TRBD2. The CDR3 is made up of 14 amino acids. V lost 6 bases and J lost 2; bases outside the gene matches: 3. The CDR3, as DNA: TGTGCCAGCAGACTTAGCGGGAGGGCCTACGAGCAGTACTTC. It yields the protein CASRLSGRAYEQYF.

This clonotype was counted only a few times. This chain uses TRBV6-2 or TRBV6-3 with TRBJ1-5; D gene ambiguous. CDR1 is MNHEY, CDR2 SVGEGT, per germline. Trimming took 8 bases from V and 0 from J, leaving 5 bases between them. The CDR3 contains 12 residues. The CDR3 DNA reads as TGTGCCAGCGCGACTAGCAATCAGCCCCAGCATTTT. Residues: CASATSNQPQHF.

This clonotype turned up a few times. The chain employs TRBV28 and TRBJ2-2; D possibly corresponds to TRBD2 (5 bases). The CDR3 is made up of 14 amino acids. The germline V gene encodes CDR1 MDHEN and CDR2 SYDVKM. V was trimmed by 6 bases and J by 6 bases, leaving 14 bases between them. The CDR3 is CASRASGGSGELFF. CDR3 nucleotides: TGTGCCAGCAGAGCCAGTGGCGGGTCCGGGGAGCTGTTTTTT.

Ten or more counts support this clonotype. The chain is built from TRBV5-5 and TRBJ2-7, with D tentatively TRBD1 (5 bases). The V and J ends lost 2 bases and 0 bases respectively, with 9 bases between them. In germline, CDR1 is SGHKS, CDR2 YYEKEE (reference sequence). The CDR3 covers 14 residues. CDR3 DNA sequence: TGTGCCAGCAGCTTTATACAGGCCTCCTACGAGCAGTACTTC. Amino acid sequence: CASSFIQASYEQYF.

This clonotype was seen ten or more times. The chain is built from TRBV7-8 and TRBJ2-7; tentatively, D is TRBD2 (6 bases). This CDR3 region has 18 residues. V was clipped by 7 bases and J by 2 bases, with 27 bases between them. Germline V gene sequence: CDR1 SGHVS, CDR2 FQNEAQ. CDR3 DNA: TGTGCCAGCACCCACTGGCTGCGGATCGGTAGCGGAGCCTACGAGCAGTACTTC. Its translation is CASTHWLRIGSGAYEQYF.

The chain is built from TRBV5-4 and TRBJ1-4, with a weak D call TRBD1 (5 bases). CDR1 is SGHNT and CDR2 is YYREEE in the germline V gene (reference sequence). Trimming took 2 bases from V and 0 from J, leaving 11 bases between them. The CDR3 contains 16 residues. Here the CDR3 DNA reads TGTGCCAGCAGCTTATCAAGACAGACAACTAATGAAAAACTGTTTTTT. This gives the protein CASSLSRQTTNEKLFF.

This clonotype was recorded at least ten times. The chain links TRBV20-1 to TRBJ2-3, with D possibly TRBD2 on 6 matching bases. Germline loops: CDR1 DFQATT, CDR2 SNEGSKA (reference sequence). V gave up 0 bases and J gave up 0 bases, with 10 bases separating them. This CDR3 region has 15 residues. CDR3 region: CSARDFGGSTDTQYF. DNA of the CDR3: TGCAGTGCTAGAGATTTTGGAGGGAGCACAGATACGCAGTATTTT.

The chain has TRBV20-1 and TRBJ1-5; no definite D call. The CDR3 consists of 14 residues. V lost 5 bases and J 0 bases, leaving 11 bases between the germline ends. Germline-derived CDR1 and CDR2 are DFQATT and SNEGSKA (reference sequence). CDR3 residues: CSARFPGSNQPQHF. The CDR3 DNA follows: TGCAGTGCTCGATTTCCGGGTAGCAATCAGCCCCAGCATTTT.

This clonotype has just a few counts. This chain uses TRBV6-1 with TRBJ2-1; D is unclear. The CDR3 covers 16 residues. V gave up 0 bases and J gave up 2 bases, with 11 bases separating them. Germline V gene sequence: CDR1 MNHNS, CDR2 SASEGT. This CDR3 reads CASSEAARETYNEQFF. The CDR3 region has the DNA TGTGCCAGCAGTGAAGCTGCGCGAGAAACCTACAATGAGCAGTTCTTC.